This T cell receptor beta chain is drawn from a study of T-cell reconstitution after alpha-beta-depleted transplantation in children. Study-wide points: Surviving recipient T cells and thymic progenitors produced the high day-60 TCRbeta diversity seen in some patients. Several hundred expanded graft clones reportedly supplied alpha-beta T cells about two months after transplant. T-cell counts and diversity at one year following transplant were attributed mainly to newly produced T cells.

A note on this clonotype: As yet, its antigen is unknown.

Unique molecular identifiers tagged the TCRbeta library. TCRdb independently ran MiXCR on the PCR reads; one entry per CDR3 protein. The table lists fewer than 1 million distinct CDR3 sequences, roughly 15% of them singletons. The material sequenced was PBMCs, mostly from graft donor cells, taken 360 days after TCRalphabeta/CD19-depleted stem cell transplant. The clonotype was recovered from a male patient between 10 and 17 years old who had a stem cell transplant for acute lymphoblastic leukemia, so the T cells may come from the graft donor.

This CDR3 is CASSSQGNIYF. For the CDR3, the DNA is TGTGCCAGCAGTTCTCAGGGTAACATATATTTT. V gene TRBV2 combines with J gene TRBJ1-3; the D gene is possibly TRBD1 (5 bases). V was shortened by 5 bases and J by 12 bases, with 11 bases between the two germline ends. The CDR3 length is 11 residues. In germline, CDR1 is SNHLY, CDR2 FYNNEI.